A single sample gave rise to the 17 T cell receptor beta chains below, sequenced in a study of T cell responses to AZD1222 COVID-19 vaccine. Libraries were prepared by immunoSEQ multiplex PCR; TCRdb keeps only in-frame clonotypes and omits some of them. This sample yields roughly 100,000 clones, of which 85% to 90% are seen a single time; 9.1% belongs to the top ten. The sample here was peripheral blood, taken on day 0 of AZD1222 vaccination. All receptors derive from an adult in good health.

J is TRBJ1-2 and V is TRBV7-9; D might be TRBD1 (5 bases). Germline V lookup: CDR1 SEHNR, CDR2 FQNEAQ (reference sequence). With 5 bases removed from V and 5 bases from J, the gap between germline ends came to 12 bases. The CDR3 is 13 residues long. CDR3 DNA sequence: TGTGCCAGCAGCCGGGACGGAGGATATGGCTACACCTTC. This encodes CASSRDGGYGYTF. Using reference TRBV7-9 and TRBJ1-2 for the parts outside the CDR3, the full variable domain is DTGVSQNPRHKITKRGQNVTFRCDPISEHNRLYWYRQTLGQGPEFLTYFQNEAQLEKSRLLSDRFSAERPKGSFSTLEIQRTEQGDSAMYLCASSRDGGYGYTFGSGTRLTVV.

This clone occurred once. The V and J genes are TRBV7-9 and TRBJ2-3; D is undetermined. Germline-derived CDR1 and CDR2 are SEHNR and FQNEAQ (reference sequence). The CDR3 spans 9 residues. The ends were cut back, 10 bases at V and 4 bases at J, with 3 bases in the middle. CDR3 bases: TGTGCCACCTCAGATACGCAGTATTTT. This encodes CATSDTQYF.

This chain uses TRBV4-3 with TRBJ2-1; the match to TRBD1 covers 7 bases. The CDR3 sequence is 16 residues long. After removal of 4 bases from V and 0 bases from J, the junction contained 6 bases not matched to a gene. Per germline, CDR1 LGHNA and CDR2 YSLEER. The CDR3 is CASSPRQGASYNEQFF. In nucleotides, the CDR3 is TGCGCCAGCAGCCCGAGACAGGGTGCCTCCTACAATGAGCAGTTCTTC.

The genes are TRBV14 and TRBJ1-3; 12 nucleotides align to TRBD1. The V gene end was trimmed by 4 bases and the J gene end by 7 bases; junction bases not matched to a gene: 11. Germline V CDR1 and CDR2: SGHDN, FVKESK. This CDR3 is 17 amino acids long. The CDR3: CASSRPGTGGARNTIYF. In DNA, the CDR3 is TGTGCCAGCAGCCGTCCCGGGACAGGGGGCGCGAGGAACACCATATATTTT. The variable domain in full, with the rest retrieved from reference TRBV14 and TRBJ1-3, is EAGVTQFPSHSVIEKGQTVTLRCDPISGHDNLYWYRRVMGKEIKFLLHFVKESKQDESGMPNNRFLAERTGGTYSTLKVQPAELEDSGVYFCASSRPGTGGARNTIYFGEGSWLTVV.

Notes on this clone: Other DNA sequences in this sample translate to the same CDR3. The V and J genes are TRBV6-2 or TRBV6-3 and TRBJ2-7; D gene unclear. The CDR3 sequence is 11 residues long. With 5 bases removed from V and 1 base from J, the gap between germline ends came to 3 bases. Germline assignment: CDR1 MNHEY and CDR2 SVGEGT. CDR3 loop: CASSPSYEQYF. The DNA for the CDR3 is TGTGCCAGCAGTCCATCCTACGAGCAGTACTTC.

The chain's CDR3 is CASSWEVRDNSPLHF. In DNA form, the CDR3 reads TGTGCCAGCAGCTGGGAAGTTAGGGATAATTCACCCCTCCACTTT. This sequence joins TRBV5-4 and TRBJ1-6; D is unclear. V was clipped by 3 bases and J by 5 bases, with 12 bases between them. Germline CDR1 SGHNT, CDR2 YYREEE (reference sequence). The CDR3 totals 15 residues.

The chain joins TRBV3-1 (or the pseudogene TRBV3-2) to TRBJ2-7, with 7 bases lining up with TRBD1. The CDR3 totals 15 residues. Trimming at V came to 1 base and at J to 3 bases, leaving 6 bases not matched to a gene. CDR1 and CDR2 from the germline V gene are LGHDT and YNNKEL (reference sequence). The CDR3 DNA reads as TGTGCCAGCAGCCAAGGAAAGGGACAGTACTACGAGCAGTACTTC. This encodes CASSQGKGQYYEQYF.

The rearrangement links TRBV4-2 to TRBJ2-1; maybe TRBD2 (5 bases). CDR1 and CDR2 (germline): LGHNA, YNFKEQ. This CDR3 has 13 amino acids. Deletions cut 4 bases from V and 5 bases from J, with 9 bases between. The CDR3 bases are TGTGCCAGCAGCCCTGGACTGAACAATGAGCAGTTCTTC. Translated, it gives CASSPGLNNEQFF.

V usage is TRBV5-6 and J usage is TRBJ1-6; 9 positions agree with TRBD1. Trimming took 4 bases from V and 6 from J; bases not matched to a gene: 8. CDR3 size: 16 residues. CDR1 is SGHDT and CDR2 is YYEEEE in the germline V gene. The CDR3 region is CASSGNRGRLNSPLHF. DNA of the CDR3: TGTGCCAGCAGCGGAAACAGGGGGCGTCTTAATTCACCCCTCCACTTT.

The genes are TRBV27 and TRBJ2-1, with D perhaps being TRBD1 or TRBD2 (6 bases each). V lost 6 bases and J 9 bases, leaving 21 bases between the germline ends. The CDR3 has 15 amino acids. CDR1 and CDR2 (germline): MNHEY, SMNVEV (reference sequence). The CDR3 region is CASRPSTGGGVEQFF. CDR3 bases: TGTGCCAGCAGACCTTCGACAGGCGGAGGGGTTGAGCAGTTCTTC.

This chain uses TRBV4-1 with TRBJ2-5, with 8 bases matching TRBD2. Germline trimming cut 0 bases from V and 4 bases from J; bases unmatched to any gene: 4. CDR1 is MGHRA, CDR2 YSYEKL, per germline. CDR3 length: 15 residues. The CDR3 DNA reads TGCGCCAGCAGCCAAGATCCCGGGACTAGAGAGACCCAGTACTTC. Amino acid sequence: CASSQDPGTRETQYF.

The CDR3 bases are TGTGCCAGCTCACGAGAAGTTGCAACTAATGAAAAACTGTTTTTT. Protein product: CASSREVATNEKLFF. The chain links TRBV18 to TRBJ1-4, with D unclear. Germline V gene data show CDR1 as KGHSH and CDR2 as LQKENI. The CDR3 spans 15 residues. Trimming took 4 bases from V and 0 from J, leaving 9 bases between them.

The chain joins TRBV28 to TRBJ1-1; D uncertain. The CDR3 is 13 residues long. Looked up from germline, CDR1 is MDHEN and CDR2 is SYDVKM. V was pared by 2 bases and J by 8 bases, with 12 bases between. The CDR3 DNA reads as TGTGCCAGCAGTTTAACTAGATCAATAGAAGCTTTCTTT. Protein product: CASSLTRSIEAFF. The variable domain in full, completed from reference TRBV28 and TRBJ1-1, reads DVKVTQSSRYLVKRTGEKVFLECVQDMDHENMFWYRQDPGLGLRLIYFSYDVKMKEKGDIPEGYSVSREKKERFSLILESASTNQTSMYLCASSLTRSIEAFFGQGTRLTVV.

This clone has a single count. The CDR3 region has the DNA TGTGCCAGCAGTGGGACTGGAGGCTACACCTTC. Translated: CASSGTGGYTF. This sequence joins TRBV2 and TRBJ1-2; no clear D. CDR1 is SNHLY and CDR2 is FYNNEI in the germline V gene. The CDR3 extends over 11 amino acids. V gave up 4 bases and J gave up 8 bases, with 8 bases separating them.

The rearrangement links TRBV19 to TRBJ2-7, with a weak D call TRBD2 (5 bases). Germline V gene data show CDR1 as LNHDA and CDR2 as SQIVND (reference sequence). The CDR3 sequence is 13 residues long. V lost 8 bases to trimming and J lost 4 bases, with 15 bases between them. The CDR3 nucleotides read TGTGCCAGTTCGGACTCCCCGCGTTACGAGCAGTACTTC. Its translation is CASSDSPRYEQYF. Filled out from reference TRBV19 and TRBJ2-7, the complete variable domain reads DGGITQSPKYLFRKEGQNVTLSCEQNLNHDAMYWYRQDPGQGLRLIYYSQIVNDFQKGDIAEGYSVSREKKESFPLTVTSAQKNPTAFYLCASSDSPRYEQYFGPGTRLTVT.

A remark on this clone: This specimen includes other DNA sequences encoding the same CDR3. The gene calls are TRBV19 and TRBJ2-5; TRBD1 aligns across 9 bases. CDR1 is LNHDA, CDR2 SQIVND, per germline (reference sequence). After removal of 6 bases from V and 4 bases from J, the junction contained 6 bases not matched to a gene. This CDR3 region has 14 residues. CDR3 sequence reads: CASRQTGGGETQYF. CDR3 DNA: TGTGCCAGTAGGCAGACAGGGGGGGGAGAGACCCAGTACTTC. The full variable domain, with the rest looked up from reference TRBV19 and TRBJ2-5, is DGGITQSPKYLFRKEGQNVTLSCEQNLNHDAMYWYRQDPGQGLRLIYYSQIVNDFQKGDIAEGYSVSREKKESFPLTVTSAQKNPTAFYLCASRQTGGGETQYFGPGTRLLVL.

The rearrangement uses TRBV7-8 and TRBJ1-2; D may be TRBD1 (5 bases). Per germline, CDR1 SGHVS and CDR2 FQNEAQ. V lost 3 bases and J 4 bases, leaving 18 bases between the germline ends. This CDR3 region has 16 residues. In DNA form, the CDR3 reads TGTGCCAGCAGCTTGCCCCCGCTAGACGGGGCCTATGGCTACACCTTC. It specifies CASSLPPLDGAYGYTF.